Given below is one T cell receptor (beta chain) in context. This sample was included in a study of T cell responses to AZD1222 COVID-19 vaccine. Libraries were prepared by immunoSEQ multiplex PCR; TCRdb keeps only in-frame clonotypes and omits some of them. The sample yields 180,000 or so clones, around 95% seen once. CDR3 length equals 13 residues. V was pared by 2 bases and J by 7 bases, with 9 bases between. The V gene's germline CDR1 is MNHEY and CDR2 SMNVEV (reference sequence). Sequenced material: peripheral blood, taken on day 0 of AZD1222 vaccination. The V and J genes are TRBV27 and TRBJ1-5; D ambiguous. This TCR derives from an adult in good health. This chain's CDR3 is CASSLTEKQPQHF. CDR3 sequence (DNA): TGTGCCAGCAGTTTAACAGAGAAACAGCCCCAGCATTTT.